The clone carrying this TCR beta chain was seen ten or more times. Its matching antigen is unknown. The CDR3 totals 18 residues. J was trimmed by 1 base and V by 5 bases; bases with no gene match: 13. Germline CDR1 is SGHVS and CDR2 is FQNEAQ. The data are from a study of molecular identifiers for immune sequencing clone quantification. Study-wide findings and caveats: Spiked TCR RNA from one Jurkat cell reportedly showed up when mixed among 800,000 to 1,000,000 naive cells. For effector cells, clones above 20 RNA copies held over 97% of molecules; for naive cells, under 1%.

Sorting recovered naive CD8 T cells on a CD8+CD4-CCR7+CD45RA+ profile. Generation of bulk TCR libraries relied on previously described methods and listed TCR primers. MiXCR was run by TCRdb on the PCR reads, yielding one entry per CDR3 protein. The data contain tens of thousands of distinct CDR3 sequences, over 15% of them singletons. This receptor was identified in a human donor in good health. Some libraries in this study had Jurkat cell RNA spiked in. The chain joins TRBV7-8 to TRBJ2-3; 9 positions agree with TRBD1. Sequenced sample: naive CD8+ T cells from blood, with Jurkat cell RNA spiked in. Subset given: FACS-sorted CD8+CD4-CCR7+CD45RA+ naive T cells. In nucleotides, the CDR3 is TGTGCCAGCAGCCTAAGGGAAGGGACAGGGCGGGGCACAGATACGCAGTATTTT. This gives the protein CASSLREGTGRGTDTQYF.